These 11 T cell receptor beta chains share one sample of origin, sequenced in a study of identical twins. TCRdb re-derived calls from the 5' RACE reads in MiXCR, one entry per CDR3 protein. The table has roughly 570,000 distinct CDR3 sequences, roughly 9.9% seen once. These data also featured in a second study, about yellow fever vaccine responses in identical twins.

The sequenced sample was PBMCs. The receptors here all came from a young woman in good health.

V and J are TRBV4-3 and TRBJ2-1; D is perhaps TRBD2 (5 bases). The CDR3 has 14 residues. The germline CDR1 and CDR2 sequences are LGHNA and YSLEER. V was shortened by 1 base and J by 6 bases, with 10 bases between the two germline ends. The CDR3 nucleotides read TGCGCCAGCAGCCAAGGGAGGTCAGGCAATGAGCAGTTCTTC. Translation: CASSQGRSGNEQFF.

This clonotype was recorded a few times. The chain combines TRBV10-2 with TRBJ2-1; maybe TRBD1 (7 bases). The germline V gene has CDR1 WSHSY and CDR2 SAAADI. This CDR3 has 14 residues. V was cut by 3 bases and J by 2 bases, with 8 bases left in between. For the CDR3, the DNA is TGCGCCAGCAGTGACAGGGGGGCCTACAATGAGCAGTTCTTC. It specifies CASSDRGAYNEQFF.

This clonotype was counted between two and nine times. The V gene is TRBV12-3 or TRBV12-4, the J gene TRBJ2-1, with D perhaps matching TRBD1 or TRBD2 (5 bases each). Trimming stripped 5 bases from V and 0 bases from J, with 17 bases between. The CDR3 extends over 17 amino acids. The CDR3 region has the DNA TGTGCCAGCAGTCCCACTCTAGGGGAGAGCTCCTACAATGAGCAGTTCTTC. This encodes CASSPTLGESSYNEQFF.

This clonotype was picked up a small number of times. The rearrangement links TRBV29-1 to TRBJ2-1, with D possibly TRBD2 on 5 matching bases. V gave up 8 bases and J gave up 2 bases, with 13 bases separating them. CDR3 length equals 13 residues. CDR1 is SQVTM, CDR2 ANQGSEA, per germline. The CDR3 here is CSLRTYAYNEQFF. CDR3 nucleotides: TGCAGCCTCCGGACTTATGCCTACAATGAGCAGTTCTTC.

The chain links TRBV6-2 or TRBV6-3 to TRBJ2-3; no clear D. The CDR3 is made up of 13 amino acids. The germline V gene has CDR1 MNHEY and CDR2 SVGEGT. V was cut by 6 bases and J by 1 base, with 8 bases left in between. The CDR3 protein is CASRKDGTDTQYF. For the CDR3, the DNA is TGTGCCAGCAGAAAGGACGGCACAGATACGCAGTATTTT.

This clonotype came up many times. This chain's CDR3 is CSVVSGFGYTF. In DNA form, the CDR3 reads TGCAGCGTTGTTTCAGGGTTTGGCTACACCTTC. J is TRBJ1-2 and V is TRBV29-1; TRBD1 might be the D (5 bases). This CDR3 has 11 residues. V gave up 4 bases and J gave up 7 bases, with 10 bases separating them. The germline V gene encodes CDR1 SQVTM and CDR2 ANQGSEA.

The gene calls are TRBV7-9 and TRBJ2-1, with D possibly TRBD1 on 6 matching bases. Deletions cut 5 bases from V and 3 bases from J, with 11 bases between. Germline V gene lookup returns CDR1 SEHNR and CDR2 FQNEAQ (reference sequence). The CDR3 runs to 14 residues. This CDR3 reads CASSTGNLYNEQFF. DNA of the CDR3: TGTGCCAGCAGCACAGGGAATCTCTACAATGAGCAGTTCTTC.

In its sample, this clonotype was seen many times. The chain uses TRBV6-1 and TRBJ1-1; TRBD1 matches 7 bases. Germline values: CDR1 MNHNS, CDR2 SASEGT. The CDR3 has 18 residues. V was pared by 6 bases and J by 0 bases, with 16 bases of the junction left unmatched. The CDR3 DNA reads TGTGCCAGCAGCCCCCTCGGGACAGAGGGAGCCATGAACACTGAAGCTTTCTTT. It encodes CASSPLGTEGAMNTEAFF.

This clonotype has a count of ten or more. The V gene is TRBV12-3 or TRBV12-4, the J gene TRBJ2-2; 10 positions agree with TRBD1. The CDR3 has 16 amino acids. V was pared by 8 bases and J by 5 bases, with 11 bases of the junction left unmatched. This CDR3 reads CASYRPRQGATGELFF. Here the CDR3 DNA reads TGTGCCAGCTATAGACCCAGACAGGGGGCAACCGGGGAGCTGTTTTTT.

There are a few counts of this clonotype. J is TRBJ1-3 and V is TRBV9; D is undetermined. This CDR3 spans 17 amino acids. Germline CDR1 and CDR2: SGDLS and YYNGEE. V gave up 0 bases and J gave up 0 bases, with 13 bases separating them. CDR3 residues: CASSVEIQTISGNTIYF. CDR3 coding DNA: TGTGCCAGCAGCGTAGAGATACAGACCATCTCTGGAAACACCATATATTTT.

This clonotype was seen at least ten times. The chain has TRBV29-1 and TRBJ2-7; D might be TRBD2 (6 bases). Germline CDR1 and CDR2: SQVTM and ANQGSEA. This CDR3 is built from 13 residues. V was cut by 0 bases and J by 3 bases, with 9 bases left in between. The CDR3 DNA reads as TGCAGCGTTGAAGACGGGGGAGGCTACGAGCAGTACTTC. It translates to CSVEDGGGYEQYF.